This is a list of T cell receptor beta chains from one sample in a study of cytomegalovirus exposure and HLA in healthy donors. TCRdb's copy holds only in-frame clones and misses some; the assay was immunoSEQ multiplex PCR. This table holds approximately 190,000 clones, approximately 88% found once. Sequencing used PBMCs. All receptors come from a boy under 18 in good health and CMV-seronegative. Each CDR3 is given with its conserved first and last residue. The D gene is left open where the match is weak. The size entry is marked missing in some rows and otherwise reads once, few, many or a size class.

TRBV6-5	TRBJ2-1	once	TRBD2	CASSYTLAGGLNEQFF	TGTGCCAGCAGTTACACTCTAGCGGGAGGGCTTAATGAGCAGTTCTTC
TRBV10-3	TRBJ2-3	-	-	CAITRKLVISSSTDTQYF	TGTGCCATCACCAGGAAGCTGGTAATCTCTTCTAGCACAGATACGCAGTATTTT
TRBV2	TRBJ2-7	-	-	CASSETPGDRHYEQYF	TGTGCCAGCAGTGAAACACCGGGGGACAGACACTACGAGCAGTACTTC
TRBV5-8	TRBJ1-5	-	-	CASSPNQPQHF	TGTGCCAGCAGCCCAAATCAGCCCCAGCATTTT
TRBV11-2	TRBJ2-1	-	TRBD2	CASSFLSGGEMQFF	TGTGCCAGCAGCTTCCTCAGCGGGGGGGAAATGCAGTTCTTC
TRBV29-1	TRBJ2-3	-	-	CSGHSGTQYF	TGCAGCGGTCATAGTGGTACGCAGTATTTT
TRBV7-9	TRBJ1-1	-	-	CASSPVGQNTEAFF	TGTGCCAGCAGCCCGGTGGGCCAGAACACTGAAGCTTTCTTT
TRBV6-5	TRBJ1-6	-	TRBD1	CASSHTGVYNSPLHF	TGTGCCAGCAGCCATACAGGGGTCTATAATTCACCCCTCCACTTT
TRBV2	TRBJ1-4	-	-	CASSEVGTTNEKLFF	TGTGCCAGCAGTGAAGTTGGCACAACTAATGAAAAACTGTTTTTT
TRBV30	TRBJ2-2	-	-	CAWSLLVGGELFF	TGTGCCTGGAGTCTCCTAGTCGGCGGGGAGCTGTTTTTT
TRBV25-1	TRBJ1-1	-	TRBD1	CASSEKQGAYTEAFF	TGTGCCAGCAGTGAAAAACAGGGGGCATATACTGAAGCTTTCTTT
TRBV7-2	TRBJ1-1	-	-	CASSLGQNTEAFF	TGTGCCAGCAGCCTGGGGCAGAACACTGAAGCTTTCTTT
TRBV12-5	TRBJ2-7	-	TRBD2	CASALFPGGGRYEQYF	TGTGCTAGTGCCCTCTTTCCGGGGGGGGGTAGGTACGAGCAGTACTTC
TRBV19	TRBJ2-7	-	TRBD1	CASSAGQGIRRQYF	TGTGCCAGTAGCGCGGGACAGGGGATAAGGAGGCAGTACTTC
TRBV6-1	TRBJ2-5	-	-	CASRWGRGVGETQYF	TGTGCCAGCAGATGGGGCAGGGGAGTAGGGGAGACCCAGTACTTC
TRBV2	TRBJ2-5	-	-	CASRGGQGREQYF	TGTGCCAGCAGGGGGGGGCAGGGTAGAGAGCAGTACTTC
TRBV13	TRBJ2-5	once	-	CASSPLGLVQDFDQETQYF	TGTGCCAGCAGTCCCCTTGGTCTCGTTCAGGACTTCGACCAAGAGACCCAGTACTTC
TRBV28	TRBJ2-7	-	TRBD1	CASSLWDSPSLNEF	TGTGCCAGCAGTCTCTGGGACAGCCCTTCGTTGAATGAGTTC
TRBV27	TRBJ2-3	-	TRBD2	CASSSSGATDTQYF	TGTGCCAGCAGTTCCAGCGGGGCCACAGATACGCAGTATTTT
TRBV5-8	TRBJ1-5	-	-	CASSLFRGDQPQHF	TGTGCCAGCAGCTTGTTTCGGGGGGATCAGCCCCAGCATTTT
TRBV9	TRBJ1-2	-	-	CASSAPVQGRDYGYPF	TGTGCCAGCAGCGCCCCGGTGCAGGGGAGAGACTATGGCTACCCCTTC
TRBV12-5	TRBJ2-1	-	-	CASGLRDGGTEQFF	TGTGCTAGTGGTTTGAGGGACGGAGGGACTGAGCAGTTCTTC
TRBV27	TRBJ2-7	once	-	CASSFSRGNYEQYF	TGTGCCAGCAGTTTTAGCAGGGGTAACTACGAGCAGTACTTC
TRBV9	TRBJ2-2	-	-	CASSPLGRRGELFF	TGTGCCAGCAGCCCCCTGGGCCGTCGTGGGGAGCTGTTTTTT
TRBV28	TRBJ1-5	few	-	CASSFVRRSEYSNQPQHF	TGTGCCAGCAGTTTTGTGAGGAGGTCAGAGTATAGCAATCAGCCCCAGCATTTT
TRBV19	TRBJ1-2	once	TRBD1	CASSIGTQGQTYGYTF	TGTGCCAGTAGTATAGGGACGCAGGGACAGACCTATGGCTACACCTTC
TRBV5-4	TRBJ2-1	-	TRBD2	CASSSMGAGGLNEQFF	TGTGCCAGCAGCTCGATGGGAGCGGGGGGGCTCAATGAGCAGTTCTTC
TRBV29-1	TRBJ1-2	-	TRBD1	CSVPQGYGGYTF	TGCAGCGTCCCACAGGGGTACGGTGGCTACACCTTC
TRBV7-9	TRBJ2-7	-	-	CASSPERQGLRSYEQYF	TGTGCCAGCAGCCCCGAACGACAGGGACTGAGATCTTACGAGCAGTACTTC
TRBV7-9	TRBJ2-1	-	TRBD2	CASRHMRVAGDNEQFF	TGTGCCAGCAGACATATGCGGGTAGCGGGCGACAATGAGCAGTTCTTC
TRBV28	TRBJ2-7	-	-	CASSSVTNFPYEQYF	TGTGCCAGCAGTTCCGTGACTAATTTCCCCTACGAGCAGTACTTC
TRBV27	TRBJ1-1	-	-	CASSTGREAFF	TGTGCCAGCAGTACAGGGAGAGAAGCTTTCTTT
TRBV2	TRBJ1-3	once	TRBD1	CASTLRTGAGNTIYF	TGTGCCAGCACCTTGAGAACAGGGGCTGGAAACACCATATATTTT
TRBV19	TRBJ2-7	-	-	CASSGQGRAYEQYF	TGTGCCAGTAGTGGGCAAGGCAGGGCCTACGAGCAGTACTTC
TRBV4-3	TRBJ1-3	-	-	CASSQDYRVAGNTIYF	TGCGCCAGCAGCCAAGATTACAGGGTCGCTGGAAACACCATATATTTT
TRBV14	TRBJ2-5	-	TRBD2	CASSQVLTGLAGGETQYF	TGTGCCAGCAGCCAAGTCCTCACCGGACTAGCAGGTGGGGAGACCCAGTACTTC
TRBV27	TRBJ1-6	-	-	CASSRRGIGSPLHF	TGTGCCAGCAGTCGACGGGGGATCGGGTCACCCCTCCACTTT
TRBV5-6	TRBJ2-7	-	-	CASSRGGAGIADYEQYF	TGTGCCAGCAGCCGTGGGGGTGCGGGTATAGCGGACTACGAGCAGTACTTC
TRBV7-8	TRBJ1-1	-	TRBD1	CASSLDRGLGVNTEAFF	TGTGCCAGCAGCTTAGACAGGGGGCTGGGAGTGAACACTGAAGCTTTCTTT
TRBV4-1	TRBJ1-4	-	TRBD1	CASSQWTGAVEKLFF	TGCGCCAGCAGCCAATGGACAGGGGCGGTTGAAAAACTGTTTTTT
TRBV27	TRBJ2-2	-	TRBD2	CASSLLSGRGRGGELFF	TGTGCCAGCAGTCTCCTTAGCGGGAGGGGTCGAGGCGGGGAGCTGTTTTTT
TRBV27	TRBJ2-7	-	-	CASSLGQSPYEQYF	TGTGCCAGCAGTTTAGGACAGTCCCCCTACGAGCAGTACTTC
TRBV4-3	TRBJ2-7	-	-	CASSPTRGASYEQYF	TGCGCCAGCAGCCCCACCCGGGGGGCCTCCTACGAGCAGTACTTC
TRBV29-1	TRBJ1-2	-	-	CSVGEYGYTF	TGCAGCGTTGGGGAGTATGGCTACACCTTC
TRBV6-5	TRBJ1-1	-	TRBD1	CASSPPGTGWTEAFF	TGTGCCAGCAGTCCCCCAGGGACAGGGTGGACTGAAGCTTTCTTT
TRBV6-1	TRBJ2-5	-	-	CASTYKRQETQYF	TGTGCCAGCACTTACAAGAGGCAAGAGACCCAGTACTTC
TRBV20-1	TRBJ1-2	-	-	CSAGHPWGYTF	TGCAGCGCCGGACACCCGTGGGGCTACACCTTC
TRBV28	TRBJ2-1	-	-	CASSRTGVRQFF	TGTGCCAGCAGTCGCACGGGAGTTAGACAGTTCTTC